The clone carrying this T cell receptor beta chain was observed at least ten times. This entry is derived from a study of T-cell reconstitution after alpha-beta-depleted transplantation in children. CDR1 is SQVTM and CDR2 is ANQGSEA in the germline V gene. Trimming removed 6 bases from V and 0 bases from J, with 12 bases in between. This CDR3 comprises 15 residues. The library targeted TCRbeta and was prepared with unique molecular identifiers. TCRdb analysed the PCR reads with MiXCR anew, one entry per CDR3 protein. Of about 610,000 distinct CDR3 sequences listed, about 11% were seen once; the top ten hold approximately 4.1%.

This TCR came from a human donor who donated a stem cell graft to a child with acute myeloid leukemia. V and J are TRBV29-1 and TRBJ1-6; maybe TRBD1 (5 bases). Sequencing used PBMCs from the stem cell graft donor, obtained from the stem cell graft. DNA for the CDR3: TGCAGCGTGAAACAGGATGACTCCTATAATTCACCCCTCCACTTT. It specifies CSVKQDDSYNSPLHF.